The 19 T cell receptor beta chains presented below share a single source sample, sequenced in a study of CD8 T cells in ankylosing spondylitis. Findings and limits, study-wide: Ankylosing spondylitis blood appeared to carry a characteristic TCR beta motif of under ten highly homologous variants.

No cognate antigen is known for these TCRs. Each CDR3 protein is one row after TCRdb ran MiXCR on the 5' RACE reads. The data contain around 770,000 distinct CDR3 sequences, 15% to 20% of them singletons. Sequenced: blood, either unsorted or a sorted T cell fraction (not recorded which). The origin of the receptors is a male donor with ankylosing spondylitis.

This clonotype appeared a few times. This chain links TRBV7-9 with TRBJ1-2; D perhaps matches TRBD1 (6 bases). Trimming cost V 5 bases and J 3 bases, with 10 bases left between them. The CDR3 has 13 residues. Germline V CDR1 and CDR2: SEHNR, FQNEAQ (reference sequence). CDR3 residues: CASSLPGDYGYTF. CDR3 sequence (DNA): TGTGCCAGCAGCCTACCAGGGGACTATGGCTACACCTTC.

The V gene is TRBV10-3, the J gene TRBJ1-2, with D perhaps TRBD1 (6 bases). Trimming left V 6 bases short and J 6 bases short, with 17 bases between. CDR1 and CDR2 (germline): ENHRY, SYGVKD. The CDR3 covers 14 residues. CDR3 nucleotide sequence: TGTGCCATCAGCCCAAGGACAGAAGCTAATGGCTACACCTTC. This gives the protein CAISPRTEANGYTF.

Of note for this clonotype: A single base separates this from a much larger clone, so it may be a read error. The CDR3 DNA is TGTGCCAGCAGCCCCACAGGGGGCCCCAGCTCCTACGAGCAGTACTTC. Protein: CASSPTGGPSSYEQYF. The chain employs TRBV14 and TRBJ2-7; 9 bases fit TRBD1. The V gene's germline CDR1 is SGHDN and CDR2 FVKESK. The trim removed 4 bases at V and 0 bases at J, leaving 7 bases unmatched. This CDR3 comprises 16 residues.

This clonotype was detected only a few times. The junction departs from germline at one end; a sequencing error may be responsible. This chain connects TRBV7-9 to TRBJ2-2; TRBD1 matches 9 bases. The CDR3 totals 15 residues. Germline lookup yields CDR1 SEHNR and CDR2 FQNEAQ (reference sequence). CDR3 nucleotide sequence: TGTGCCAGCAGCTCAGACAGGGGGAACCCCGGGGAGCTGTTTTTT. This translates into CASSSDRGNPGELFF. The full variable domain, with the rest looked up from reference TRBV7-9 and TRBJ2-2, is DTGVSQNPRHKITKRGQNVTFRCDPISEHNRLYWYRQTLGQGPEFLTYFQNEAQLEKSRLLSDRFSAERPKGSFSTLEIQRTEQGDSAMYLCASSSDRGNPGELFFGEGSRLTVL.

This clonotype came up a few times. The rearrangement uses TRBV19 and TRBJ1-2, with a weak D call TRBD1 (6 bases). From germline, CDR1 is LNHDA and CDR2 SQIVND (reference sequence). This CDR3 region has 13 residues. The V and J ends lost 6 bases and 8 bases respectively, with 16 bases between them. CDR3: CASSPTGFSGYTF. CDR3 in DNA: TGTGCCAGTAGCCCGACAGGTTTCAGCGGCTACACCTTC.

This clonotype was counted a single time. This chain links TRBV12-3 or TRBV12-4 with TRBJ2-1, with a weak D call TRBD2 (6 bases). This CDR3 has 13 amino acids. Trimming shortened V by 8 bases and J by 4 bases, and 12 bases separated the two germline ends. CDR3 sequence (DNA): TGTGCCAGCTTGGAGGGCCAATACAATGAGCAGTTCTTC. This encodes CASLEGQYNEQFF.

The chain has TRBV7-9 and TRBJ1-1; tentative D call: TRBD1 (6 bases). CDR3 size: 14 residues. Germline-derived CDR1 and CDR2 are SEHNR and FQNEAQ (reference sequence). V lost 1 base and J lost 4, with 10 bases in between. The CDR3 DNA reads TGTGCCAGCAGCTTAGTGGGGGGGCCCACTGAAGCTTTCTTT. Residues: CASSLVGGPTEAFF. The entire variable domain, with the rest obtained from reference TRBV7-9 and TRBJ1-1, is as follows: DTGVSQNPRHKITKRGQNVTFRCDPISEHNRLYWYRQTLGQGPEFLTYFQNEAQLEKSRLLSDRFSAERPKGSFSTLEIQRTEQGDSAMYLCASSLVGGPTEAFFGQGTRLTVV.

This clonotype occurred a few times. The chain recombines TRBV6-1 with TRBJ2-1; TRBD1 matches at 7 bases. The CDR3 is 15 amino acids. Germline V lookup: CDR1 MNHNS, CDR2 SASEGT. V was pared by 5 bases and J by 3 bases, with 7 bases of the junction left unmatched. The CDR3 DNA is TGTGCCAGCAGTCCCGACAGGGCGGACTACAATGAGCAGTTCTTC. This translates into CASSPDRADYNEQFF.

This clonotype was found many times. This rearrangement joins TRBV9 to TRBJ2-3; the D gene is possibly TRBD1 (6 bases). CDR1 and CDR2 from the germline V gene are SGDLS and YYNGEE. CDR3 length: 15 residues. The V gene lost 3 bases and the J gene lost 3 bases, with 14 bases spanning the gap. In DNA form, the CDR3 reads TGTGCCAGCAGCGCGGCCCCAACAGGGACAGATACGCAGTATTTT. Protein product: CASSAAPTGTDTQYF.

The CDR3 sequence is CASSYNGDTGELFF. The DNA for the CDR3 is TGTGCCAGCAGTTACAATGGCGACACCGGGGAGCTGTTTTTT. The chain employs TRBV6-5 and TRBJ2-2; D not resolved. The germline V and J ends were trimmed by 2 bases and 3 bases, with 7 bases remaining between them. The CDR3 is 14 amino acids. Germline values: CDR1 MNHEY, CDR2 SVGAGI.

This clonotype has only a few counts. The chain employs TRBV24-1 and TRBJ2-3; D perhaps matches TRBD1 (5 bases). Trimming cost V 3 bases and J 4 bases, with 13 bases left between them. The CDR3 covers 15 residues. Germline V CDR1 and CDR2: KGHDR, SFDVKD. CDR3 protein: CATSDPREGSDTQYF. The CDR3 DNA sequence: TGTGCCACCAGTGATCCCAGGGAAGGCTCAGATACGCAGTATTTT.

The chain is built from TRBV20-1 and TRBJ1-2; 7 positions match TRBD1. V lost 2 bases to trimming and J lost 3 bases; unmatched junction nucleotides: 3. Germline V CDR1 and CDR2: DFQATT, SNEGSKA (reference sequence). The CDR3 spans 13 residues. CDR3 sequence (DNA): TGCAGTGCTAGAATAGGGGGCGACTATGGCTACACCTTC. Translation: CSARIGGDYGYTF.

The DNA of the CDR3 is TGTGCCAGCAGTTTACCGGCCCCGTGGCCGGGGTTGGCTTTCTTT. Encoded protein: CASSLPAPWPGLAFF. The J gene is TRBJ1-1, the V gene TRBV28; D gene ambiguous. Germline CDR1 MDHEN, CDR2 SYDVKM. V lost 2 bases and J lost 11, with 21 bases in between. CDR3 size: 15 residues.

The sample holds a few counts of this clonotype. The CDR3 sequence: CASSQDRGPKNIQYF. The CDR3 region has the DNA TGTGCCAGCAGCCAGGACAGGGGACCCAAAAACATTCAGTACTTC. J is TRBJ2-4 and V is TRBV7-9, with 9 bases fitting TRBD1. The V gene end was trimmed by 5 bases and the J gene end by 2 bases; junction bases not matched to a gene: 4. Germline loops: CDR1 SEHNR, CDR2 FQNEAQ (reference sequence). The CDR3 runs to 15 residues.

This chain uses TRBV4-2 with TRBJ2-3, with D possibly being TRBD2 (5 bases). The V and J ends lost 7 bases and 0 bases respectively, with 8 bases between them. Per germline, CDR1 LGHNA and CDR2 YNFKEQ. CDR3 size: 13 residues. The CDR3: CASKADSTDTQYF. The DNA of the CDR3 is TGTGCCAGCAAAGCGGATAGCACAGATACGCAGTATTTT.

This clonotype was counted ten times or more. The genes are TRBV29-1 and TRBJ2-7, with D perhaps assigned TRBD1 or TRBD2 (5 bases each). V lost 4 bases, J lost 6 bases, and 13 bases lay in between. The CDR3 contains 12 residues. The germline V gene has CDR1 SQVTM and CDR2 ANQGSEA. The CDR3 DNA follows: TGCAGCGTTGGTATTGGGGCGGGCGAGCAGTACTTC. Amino acids: CSVGIGAGEQYF.

This clonotype has a count of ten or more. This chain uses TRBV10-3 with TRBJ2-7; 14 bases are a match to TRBD2. The CDR3 extends over 18 amino acids. The junction had 6 bases not matched to a gene; V was cut back by 1 base and J by 1 base. Germline values: CDR1 ENHRY, CDR2 SYGVKD. In DNA form, the CDR3 reads TGTGCCATCAGTGAGTTGGGACTAGCGGGAGCAGGGTCCTACGAGCAGTACTTC. This gives the protein CAISELGLAGAGSYEQYF.

The chain is built from TRBV12-3 or TRBV12-4 and TRBJ1-3; unclear D gene. The CDR3 contains 15 residues. V was clipped by 5 bases and J by 0 bases, with 11 bases between them. For the CDR3, the DNA is TGTGCCAGCAGTCTGTCTTGGAACTCTGGAAACACCATATATTTT. Protein: CASSLSWNSGNTIYF.

This clonotype was seen a few times. The chain employs TRBV24-1 and TRBJ2-7; D tentatively fits TRBD1 or TRBD2 (5 bases each). Per germline, CDR1 KGHDR and CDR2 SFDVKD. This CDR3 is 16 amino acids long. Trimming took 7 bases from V and 3 from J, leaving 21 bases between them. The DNA for the CDR3 is TGTGCCACCAGCGATAATCAGGGTGAGGGGTACTACGAGCAGTACTTC. Translating it yields CATSDNQGEGYYEQYF.